These 26 T cell receptor beta chains came from one sample sequenced in a study of cytomegalovirus exposure and HLA in healthy donors. The PCR employed 60 Vbeta primers together with 13 Jbeta primers. Only in-frame clones appear in the TCRdb table, and some are missing; sequencing was by immunoSEQ multiplex PCR. The sample includes approximately 170,000 clones, approximately 83% of them seen just once. Material for sequencing was PBMCs. These receptors were taken from a boy under 10 years old in good health and CMV-seronegative.

DNA of the CDR3: TGTGCCAGCAGCGTCGGACTAGCGGGGACCCGCATGGATGAGCAGTTCTTC. Residues: CASSVGLAGTRMDEQFF. This chain connects TRBV9 to TRBJ2-1; 12 nucleotides align to TRBD2. Trimming removed 2 bases from V and 8 bases from J; junction bases left unmatched: 11. The germline CDR1 and CDR2 sequences are SGDLS and YYNGEE. This CDR3 has 17 residues.

The gene calls are TRBV28 and TRBJ2-7, with 13 bases fitting TRBD2. Germline V gene data show CDR1 as MDHEN and CDR2 as SYDVKM. J gave up 3 bases and V 4 bases, and 9 bases lay outside the gene matches. The CDR3 consists of 17 residues. The CDR3 DNA reads TGTGCCAGCAGTTCCAATGGACTAGCGGGGGTTCTCTACGAGCAGTACGTC. This sequence encodes CASSSNGLAGVLYEQYV.

The chain recombines TRBV4-3 with TRBJ2-2; 10 bases are a match to TRBD1. Germline V lookup: CDR1 LGHNA, CDR2 YSLEER. The CDR3 length is 16 residues. Trimming took 4 bases from V and 6 from J; bases not matched to a gene: 8. CDR3 nucleotides: TGCGCCAGCAGCCGGGGGCGGGACAGGGGTTCCGGGGAGCTGTTTTTT. Translating gives CASSRGRDRGSGELFF.

This chain connects TRBV5-4 to TRBJ1-2, with D possibly being TRBD1 (5 bases). V was cut by 7 bases and J by 8 bases, with 15 bases left in between. The CDR3 totals 12 residues. CDR1 SGHNT and CDR2 YYREEE come from the germline V gene (reference sequence). Here the CDR3 reads CASSTAGDGYTF. For the CDR3, the DNA is TGTGCCAGCTCCACGGCGGGGGACGGCTACACCTTC.

The chain employs TRBV5-6 and TRBJ2-1, with 7 positions matching TRBD1. The V gene end was trimmed by 0 bases and the J gene end by 5 bases; junction bases not matched to a gene: 2. This CDR3 comprises 14 residues. Germline CDR1 SGHDT, CDR2 YYEEEE. Here the CDR3 DNA reads TGTGCCAGCAGCTTGGGACAGGGCCACAATGAGCAGTTCTTC. Translating it yields CASSLGQGHNEQFF.

The chain couples TRBV29-1 to TRBJ2-2; 7 nucleotides match TRBD1. Germline loops: CDR1 SQVTM, CDR2 ANQGSEA. CDR3 size: 15 residues. With V trimmed by 7 bases and J by 0 bases, 8 bases remained unmatched. CDR3 sequence: CSADLGQPNTGELFF. The CDR3 nucleotides read TGCAGCGCCGACCTGGGACAGCCGAACACCGGGGAGCTGTTTTTT.

The chain recombines TRBV5-6 with TRBJ1-4; 7 positions agree with TRBD1. Germline lookup yields CDR1 SGHDT and CDR2 YYEEEE. J gave up 5 bases and V 3 bases, and 4 bases lay outside the gene matches. The CDR3 length is 14 residues. The chain's CDR3 is CASSSGTANEKLFF. The CDR3 DNA reads TGTGCCAGCAGCTCCGGGACAGCGAATGAAAAACTGTTTTTT.

The J gene is TRBJ2-7, the V gene TRBV7-9, with a possible D match to TRBD1 (5 bases). V lost 3 bases and J 0 bases, leaving 12 bases between the germline ends. The CDR3 is 15 amino acids. Per the germline V gene, CDR1 is SEHNR and CDR2 is FQNEAQ (reference sequence). Written as DNA, the CDR3 is TGTGCCAGCAGCTTTGGGCAGGGTAGCTCCTACGAGCAGTACTTC. Translated, it gives CASSFGQGSSYEQYF.

This chain connects TRBV19 to TRBJ1-1; D ambiguous. CDR1 LNHDA and CDR2 SQIVND come from the germline V gene (reference sequence). V was clipped by 3 bases and J by 1 base, with 6 bases between them. The CDR3 is 13 amino acids. Here the CDR3 DNA reads TGTGCCAGTAGTATTGGCAGGAACACTGAAGCTTTCTTT. Amino acid sequence: CASSIGRNTEAFF.

The chain recombines TRBV30 with TRBJ1-3, with a possible D match to TRBD1 (5 bases). CDR1 and CDR2 from the germline V gene are GTSNPN and SVGIG (reference sequence). Trimming pared 2 bases from V and 4 bases from J, leaving 15 bases between. This CDR3 has 15 residues. CDR3 DNA: TGTGCCTGGAGTCTCAGGACAAAAATGGGAAACACCATATATTTT. Translation: CAWSLRTKMGNTIYF.

V usage is TRBV21-1 and J usage is TRBJ2-7; the table gives TRBD2 as D, unverified against the DNA. TRBV21-1 is a known pseudogene. The length of the CDR3 is 18 residues. CDR3 bases: TGTGCCAGCAGCAAAGCGCTCAGACGCGAGGAGCCTCACTACGAGCAGTACGTC. Translated: CASSKALRREEPHYEQYV.

This chain links TRBV6-4 with TRBJ2-1, with 15 bases identical to TRBD2. This CDR3 region has 19 residues. The germline V gene encodes CDR1 MRHNA and CDR2 SNTAGT. After removal of 2 bases from V and 3 bases from J, the junction contained 8 bases not matched to a gene. Written as DNA, the CDR3 is TGTGCCAGCAGTGACCAACAGGGACTAGCGGGGGGATTCTACAATGAGCAGTTCTTC. Its translation is CASSDQQGLAGGFYNEQFF.

The rearrangement joins TRBV2 to TRBJ1-2, with a tentative D call TRBD1 (6 bases). Germline CDR1 and CDR2: SNHLY and FYNNEI. The V end was cut by 3 bases, the J end by 6 bases, with 14 bases between. This CDR3 has 14 amino acids. The CDR3 is CASSEPRTEHGYTF. The CDR3 DNA reads TGTGCCAGCAGTGAGCCCCGGACAGAGCATGGCTACACCTTC.

The V and J genes are TRBV19 and TRBJ2-1, with a possible D match to TRBD1 (5 bases). Between the trimmed V and J ends, which lost 11 bases and 4 bases, there was a span of 6 bases. Germline CDR1 is LNHDA and CDR2 is SQIVND (reference sequence). The CDR3 loop spans 10 amino acids. CDR3 sequence (DNA): TGTGCCGCAGGGTACAATGAGCAGTTCTTC. Amino acids: CAAGYNEQFF.

V and J are TRBV13 and TRBJ2-1, with D perhaps matching TRBD1 (6 bases). CDR1 is PRHDT and CDR2 is FYEKMQ in the germline V gene (reference sequence). The CDR3 runs to 18 residues. V was cut by 3 bases and J by 5 bases, with 23 bases left in between. The DNA for the CDR3 is TGTGCCAGCAGCTTCCGGACAGCCCTCGTTTCTCCTCACAATGAGCAGTTCTTC. Residues: CASSFRTALVSPHNEQFF.

The chain couples TRBV4-3 to TRBJ2-2; 10 nucleotides align to TRBD1. CDR3 length equals 17 residues. J was trimmed by 1 base and V by 4 bases; bases with no gene match: 6. Germline CDR1 reads LGHNA; CDR2 reads YSLEER. The CDR3 sequence is CASSRRTGGKNTGELFF. CDR3 DNA sequence: TGCGCCAGCAGCCGCCGGACAGGGGGTAAGAACACCGGGGAGCTGTTTTTT.

The rearrangement links TRBV10-3 to TRBJ2-3, with D possibly matching TRBD2 (6 bases). The V and J ends lost 8 bases and 8 bases respectively, with 14 bases between them. The germline V gene encodes CDR1 ENHRY and CDR2 SYGVKD. The CDR3 covers 12 residues. CDR3 DNA sequence: TGTGCCATCCGGCGGGAAGGCGGTACGCAGTATTTT. It codes for CAIRREGGTQYF.

This clone was counted a single time. V is TRBV27 and J is TRBJ2-7; a possible D gene is TRBD2 (5 bases). Trimming removed 6 bases at V and 4 bases at J, with 13 bases between. This CDR3 has 13 amino acids. The germline V gene has CDR1 MNHEY and CDR2 SMNVEV (reference sequence). This CDR3 reads CASRRAERYEQYF. The CDR3 region has the DNA TGTGCCAGCAGGCGGGCAGAGCGGTACGAGCAGTACTTC.

For this clone: Other DNA sequences in this sample translate to the same CDR3. The genes are TRBV30 and TRBJ1-1, with a tentative D call TRBD1 (5 bases). CDR1 and CDR2 from the germline V gene are GTSNPN and SVGIG (reference sequence). This CDR3 has 13 amino acids. Deletions cut 0 bases from V and 3 bases from J, with 8 bases between. In DNA, the CDR3 is TGTGCCTGGAGTGTACGGGGGGACACTGAAGCTTTCTTT. Protein product: CAWSVRGDTEAFF.

In its sample, this clone was seen a few times. This chain joins TRBV6-1 and TRBJ1-1, with unresolved D. Germline lookup yields CDR1 MNHNS and CDR2 SASEGT. V was shortened by 3 bases and J by 0 bases, with 5 bases between the two germline ends. The CDR3 has 13 amino acids. This CDR3 is CASSDVLNTEAFF. The CDR3 nucleotides read TGTGCCAGCAGTGACGTCCTGAACACTGAAGCTTTCTTT.

This rearrangement joins TRBV7-2 to TRBJ2-5; D ambiguous. The germline V and J ends were trimmed by 4 bases and 11 bases, with 17 bases remaining between them. Germline CDR1 is SGHTA and CDR2 is FQGNSA. The CDR3 length is 13 residues. The CDR3 here is CASSSHFFKEQYF. CDR3 sequence (DNA): TGTGCCAGCAGCTCCCATTTTTTTAAAGAGCAGTACTTC.

This sequence joins TRBV30 and TRBJ2-6; 8 bases are a match to TRBD1. This CDR3 contains 16 residues. The germline V gene encodes CDR1 GTSNPN and CDR2 SVGIG (reference sequence). The V and J ends lost 5 bases and 0 bases, in that order; junction bases with no gene match: 6. For the CDR3, the DNA is TGTGCCTGGGACAGGGGCGTAAGCTCTGGGGCCAACGTCCTGACTTTC. Its protein product is CAWDRGVSSGANVLTF.

The chain links TRBV29-1 to TRBJ1-2; D is possibly TRBD1 (5 bases). CDR1 SQVTM and CDR2 ANQGSEA come from the germline V gene. The CDR3 spans 12 residues. Trimming stripped 0 bases from V and 8 bases from J, with 10 bases between. The CDR3 coding sequence is TGCAGCGTTGAAGATGACAGTCGGGGCTACACCTTC. It yields the protein CSVEDDSRGYTF.

The gene calls are TRBV7-2 and TRBJ2-3, with TRBD2 matching 7 bases. Germline CDR1 SGHTA, CDR2 FQGNSA. The length of the CDR3 is 14 residues. Losses at the gene ends were 0 bases for V and 5 bases for J; bases not matched to a gene: 2. CDR3: CASSLAGRGDTQYF. CDR3 nucleotides: TGTGCCAGCAGCTTAGCGGGGAGGGGAGATACGCAGTATTTT.

This clone was recorded once. The chain links TRBV6-5 to TRBJ1-1; D gene ambiguous. The germline V and J ends were trimmed by 2 bases and 0 bases, with 10 bases remaining between them. CDR3 size: 15 residues. CDR1 is MNHEY and CDR2 is SVGAGI in the germline V gene. The CDR3 region has the DNA TGTGCCAGCAGTTACCGGGGTCTCCTGAACACTGAAGCTTTCTTT. Its protein product is CASSYRGLLNTEAFF.

V gene TRBV7-2 combines with J gene TRBJ2-3, with TRBD2 matching over 9 bases. The length of the CDR3 is 15 residues. Trimming cost V 4 bases and J 5 bases; bases outside gene matches: 7. The V gene's germline CDR1 is SGHTA and CDR2 FQGNSA. CDR3: CASSWIAGVKDTQYF. CDR3 sequence (DNA): TGTGCCAGCAGCTGGATAGCGGGAGTCAAAGATACGCAGTATTTT. Based on the CDR3 plus reference TRBV7-2 and TRBJ2-3, the full variable domain is GAGVSQSPSNKVTEKGKDVELRCDPISGHTALYWYRQSLGQGLEFLIYFQGNSAPDKSGLPSDRFSAERTGGSVSTLTIQRTQQEDSAVYLCASSWIAGVKDTQYFGPGTRLTVL.